This record covers a single TCR beta chain. The antigen this receptor binds is unknown. Base qualities are not at hand, and no much larger clone is one base apart. The library was produced with the immunoSEQ multiplex PCR assay. For the multiplex PCR, a mixture combining 60 forward primers for TCR Vbeta segments and 13 reverse primers for TCR Jbeta segments was used. A multiplex PCR assay on genomic DNA amplified the CDR3 region of rearranged TCR beta genes. On the Illumina HiSeq System, the amplified TCR beta libraries were sequenced as 87-base-pair reads. In the source study's methods: A later analysis tallied around 87 million unique TCR beta chains across the 700 or so repertoires, and about 10 million of those chains were shared by two or more donors. A nearest-neighbor algorithm error-corrected the raw reads and collapsed the reads into unique sequences, merging closely related sequences to remove PCR and sequencing errors. To assign V, D and J gene segments, CDR3 sequences were aligned to IMGT reference sequences. For a sequence to be retained, a match of at least six nucleotides was required to both a V gene segment and a J gene segment. A rearrangement counted as productive if the CDR3 had no stop codons and remained in frame with V and J, and every other rearrangement counted as non-productive. CDR3 was defined by IMGT convention, running from the second conserved V-encoded cysteine to the conserved J-encoded phenylalanine. In an earlier analysis of more than 550 of the donors, sequences lacking an unambiguous match to a single V gene segment were excluded. In an earlier analysis of 587 of the donors, V segments were called functional above 56.7% productive rearrangements and were called segregating when the between-donor standard deviation exceeded 5%. A statistical classification framework was developed to diagnose cytomegalovirus status using the catalog of TCR beta chain sequences. In a later analysis, TCR nucleotide sequences were compared against IMGT/GENE-DB human TR gene sequences so that V and J genes could be assigned. Using the TCRdist pipeline, a later analysis assigned CDR3 sequences along with most-parsimonious VDJ recombination scenarios. In a later analysis, each TCR beta chain was defined by its CDR3 amino acid sequence together with its V-gene family, and reads lacking a unique V-gene family were excluded. As a way to deal with suspected cross-contamination and a sequencing artifact, a later analysis dropped hundreds of nucleotide sequences that were highly shared and had low generation probability. For each public chain, a later analysis derived a clonal expansion index from normalized ranks of inferred template counts within each repertoire. Generation probabilities in a later analysis came from a VDJ recombination model fitted to out-of-frame rearrangements, and those results were checked against IGoR. In a later analysis, TCR-TCR, TCR-HLA and TCR-CMV co-occurrence was scored with hypergeometric tests, and a repertoire-size bias correction was applied to TCR pairs. A later analysis estimated false discovery rates by permuting HLA or CMV assignments 20 times. In a later analysis, co-occurring TCRs were grouped using DBSCAN, and TCRdist sequence similarity was added for clustering within HLA-allele-positive subsets. For co-occurrence clustering, repertoires with fewer than 30,000 or more than 120,000 public chains were excluded, along with about five repertoires with anomalous nucleotide sharing. The immuneACCESS repertoire file appears here via TCRdb, limited to in-frame rearrangements. These files lack a portion of the clones; in checked studies, under half of the deficit traces to unresolved V genes, and the cause of the others is not known. The V and J calls and clone size are taken from that table; D and trimming were inferred from the DNA. Here the sample has fewer than 90,000 clones; over 75% occur a single time. Of the sample, nearly 2.5% is held by the ten largest clones.

V and J are trimmed by 8 bases and 2 bases, and the gene matches miss 9 bases of the junction. From cysteine to phenylalanine, the CDR3 is 16 amino acids long. CDR3 DNA is the only sequence kept; it has 48 bases, read in frame from the first base. Reading the germline V gene gives CDR1 KGHSH and CDR2 LQKENI. The data stem from a study of cytomegalovirus exposure and HLA in healthy donors (TCRdb year 2017). Notes on the research overall: According to an earlier analysis of a few hundred of the donors, about 179 million T cells yielded 120 million or so unique TCR beta sequences and around 280 Gb of sequence data. The study profiled the T cell repertoires of hundreds of subjects by immunosequencing and related them to cytomegalovirus serostatus. The number of typed donors differed by locus: 629-630 for A, B, C, DRB1 and DQB1; some 500 for DQA1; over 600 for DPA1; and around 490 for DPB1. Donor age, sex, ethnicity and CMV serostatus were compiled together with the repertoire data. Four to six DR-DQ haplotypes were handled as single units for association and clustering, since linkage in the cohort was strong. Every repertoire in the discovery cohort had been generated on one and the same sequencing platform. On average, around 200,000 unique TCR beta nucleotide sequences were sequenced per donor among some 430 genotyped donors of the cohort, with roughly 18% of those sequences being non-productive. About 280 gigabases of sequencing data and approximately 85 million unique TCR sequences were included in an early release covering about 700 HLA-typed donors. The aim of the study was to test whether cataloging public T cell receptors could identify signatures of past pathogen exposure. Both class I and class II loci were covered by HLA typing, at four-digit resolution. A later analysis re-analyzed previously published TCR beta repertoires from 550 to 700 donors and added high-resolution HLA genotyping to study TCR occurrence patterns. A separate validation cohort of approximately 130 different subjects was used in addition to the approximately 700-subject first cohort. An earlier analysis of some 500 of the donors applied high-throughput TCR beta sequencing to assess whether each TCR beta V gene segment acted as functional or pseudogenic. High-throughput TCR immunosequencing, statistical association of individual TCRs with disease status, and machine learning were combined to predict cytomegalovirus infection status. Rather than using new phenotypic data, the later analysis identified candidate immune exposures from TCR beta sequences and from how often those sequences occurred across donors. The genetic ancestry cluster associated with self-reported Caucasian donors included 80% to 90% of the 398 genotyped donors. Genome-wide SNP genotypes for about three fifths of the roughly 670 donors were used in a later genetic analysis, which treated that subset as a discovery cohort. Study-level results and caveats: Linkage disequilibrium might explain the correlated functional status among segregating V segments, but an unknown experimental factor could not be ruled out. In a later analysis, the rate of TCR association differed among HLA loci, with DRB1 alleles having the most associated TCRs and HLA-C alleles having the fewest. Compared with equally common non-associated chains, HLA-associated TCR beta chains in a later analysis were more clonally expanded and had lower generation probabilities. Cytomegalovirus status was reported to be diagnosed by the classifier with high specificity and sensitivity in both the original and validation cohorts. Because HLA typing was missing for some donors at each locus, association tests included only the typed subset. A cluster of highly shared sequence variants was judged likely to be a technical artifact of the sequencing pipeline. The authors suggested that the approach could potentially be generalized to other disease states and immunological phenotypes. For the cohort, immune exposure information was limited to CMV serostatus. At a false discovery rate of 0.05, a later analysis linked roughly 17,000 TCR beta sequences to specific HLA alleles. Roughly uniform sequencing depth across donors was assumed in presence/absence analyses, although this assumption may not hold. In this cohort, only TCR beta chains were sequenced, and detectable features were limited by the absence of alpha or paired-chain data. In vitro tests confirmed that a few of the cytomegalovirus-associated TCR beta chains recognize cytomegalovirus antigens. Most CMV-associated TCR beta chains appeared to be HLA-restricted in a later analysis, and the HLA associations seemed to be driven largely by CMV exposure. A later genetic analysis reported fewer N-insertions in productive TCRs among donors in an Asian-associated ancestry cluster than the roughly 690-donor mean. The 87-base-pair reads could not distinguish some IMGT-functional V segments, including TRBV6-2 and TRBV6-3, so those segments were excluded. A further reported finding was that TCR beta sequences accurately predicted the HLA-A and HLA-B alleles for most subjects in the first cohort. In an earlier analysis of some 500 of the donors, most TCR beta V segments appeared in productive rearrangements about 87% or about 30% of the time, broadly matching IMGT annotations. When HLA alleles, especially DR and DQ, strongly co-occurred, attributing TCR associations to individual alleles was difficult. The study gave a list of 150 to 200 TCR beta chains associated with cytomegalovirus. Most TCR sequences were observed very rarely across donors, whereas some public TCRs were present in many individuals. Because counts were too low, approximately 18 rarely observed V segments, including chromosome 9 orphons, were excluded from the earlier analysis of under 650 of the donors. In a later genetic analysis, a missense DCLRE1C variant was associated with V-gene and J-gene trimming of TCR beta chains, and the association was replicated in an independent cohort. A later analysis reported that several top co-occurrence clusters appeared linked to parvovirus B19, influenza, CMV and Epstein-Barr virus.

The cohort consisted of 666 healthy bone marrow donors. At the time of sampling, all cohort members were nominally healthy, though unrecorded immune exposures were likely present. The donor tested CMV seropositive and was one of the 289 seropositive cohort members. A peripheral blood sample was provided by each donor, and peripheral blood mononuclear cells were used for TCR beta sequencing. Genomic DNA was extracted from the blood cell samples with the Qiagen DNeasy Blood Extraction Kit. This receptor chain uses TRBV18 and TRBJ2-6, with 7 bases aligning to TRBD1. The sample was PBMCs. The origin of this receptor is a male donor in good health and CMV-seropositive. Here the CDR3 is given as CASTGTVTPGANVLTF. The DNA reads TGTGCCAGCACCGGGACAGTGACCCCTGGGGCCAACGTCCTGACTTTC.